These 28 T cell receptor beta chains came from one sample sequenced in a study of brain T cells in children with intractable seizures. Sequencing was performed with immunoSEQ multiplex PCR; in TCRdb, only in-frame clones are kept and a portion is missing. The repertoire holds approximately 40,000 clones, with over 75% as singletons. The material was peripheral blood, obtained at surgery. Receptor source: a girl aged 2 to 10 with tuberous sclerosis and intractable seizures.

The chain employs TRBV10-2 and TRBJ2-2; D might be TRBD1 (8 bases). The CDR3 runs to 18 residues. Germline V gene sequence: CDR1 WSHSY, CDR2 SAAADI. Trimming stripped 5 bases from V and 1 base from J, with 20 bases between. The CDR3 nucleotides are TGCGCCAGCAGTTCCCATAAGGGGGGGACAGGGAACACCGGGGAGCTGTTTTTT. Protein: CASSSHKGGTGNTGELFF.

J is TRBJ1-5 and V is TRBV5-1; tentatively, D is TRBD1 (5 bases). CDR3 size: 16 residues. V gave up 0 bases and J gave up 5 bases, with 15 bases separating them. The germline gives CDR1 SGHRS, CDR2 YFSETQ. CDR3 region: CASSLEGPQGDQPQHF. In DNA form, the CDR3 reads TGCGCCAGCAGCTTGGAGGGACCGCAAGGGGATCAGCCCCAGCATTTT.

The J gene is TRBJ1-2, the V gene TRBV21-1. TRBV21-1 is assigned pseudogene status. This CDR3 spans 11 amino acids. The CDR3: CASSKINGYTF. CDR3 sequence (DNA): TGTGCCAGCAGCAAAATAAATGGCTACACCTTC.

This chain joins TRBV5-6 and TRBJ2-5; 7 bases fit TRBD1. Germline V gives CDR1 SGHDT, CDR2 YYEEEE. The V and J ends lost 5 bases and 2 bases, in that order; junction bases with no gene match: 9. There are 15 residues in the CDR3. The CDR3 protein is CASSLPGTVQETQYF. The CDR3 DNA sequence: TGTGCCAGCAGTTTGCCCGGGACAGTACAAGAGACCCAGTACTTC.

The chain is built from TRBV27 and TRBJ2-2; possible D gene TRBD1, 7 bases. CDR1 and CDR2 from the germline V gene are MNHEY and SMNVEV (reference sequence). V dropped 3 bases and J dropped 2 bases, with 16 bases sitting between them. This CDR3 comprises 17 residues. The CDR3 spells CASSFRGRGANTGELFF. The CDR3 DNA follows: TGTGCCAGCAGTTTTCGGGGCAGGGGGGCTAACACCGGGGAGCTGTTTTTT.

The chain links TRBV6-5 to TRBJ2-7; D may be TRBD2 (5 bases). The V gene lost 2 bases and the J gene lost 0 bases, with 11 bases spanning the gap. The CDR3 runs to 15 residues. The V gene's germline CDR1 is MNHEY and CDR2 SVGAGI. Here the CDR3 reads CASSYGATSSYEQYF. CDR3 sequence (DNA): TGTGCCAGCAGTTACGGAGCTACTAGCTCCTACGAGCAGTACTTC.

The CDR3 protein is CASMMSVAGGPANTGELFF. The CDR3 nucleotides are TGTGCCAGCATGATGTCGGTCGCAGGGGGGCCAGCGAACACCGGGGAGCTGTTTTTT. V usage is TRBV2 and J usage is TRBJ2-2; tentatively, D is TRBD1 (7 bases). Germline CDR1 and CDR2: SNHLY and FYNNEI. V gave up 7 bases and J gave up 0 bases, with 24 bases separating them. The CDR3 is made up of 19 amino acids.

The genes are TRBV6-5 and TRBJ1-2, with TRBD1 as a possible D gene (6 bases). Germline V gene lookup returns CDR1 MNHEY and CDR2 SVGAGI. The CDR3 totals 11 residues. The V end lost 7 bases, the J end lost 4 bases, and 7 bases lay between the germline ends. The CDR3 region has the DNA TGTGCCAGCACAGGGGCCTATGGCTACACCTTC. Translated, it gives CASTGAYGYTF.

This clone appeared a single time. The rearrangement uses TRBV12-3 or TRBV12-4 and TRBJ1-2; no reliable D call. The CDR3 covers 13 residues. Trimming took 4 bases from V and 5 from J, leaving 11 bases between them. Here the CDR3 reads CASSSRLGYGYTF. Here the CDR3 DNA reads TGTGCCAGCAGTTCTAGATTGGGTTATGGCTACACCTTC.

The count of this clone is one. J is TRBJ2-7 and V is TRBV30; TRBD2 agrees at 7 bases. The CDR3 runs to 14 residues. The germline V gene has CDR1 GTSNPN and CDR2 SVGIG (reference sequence). The V segment lost 4 bases and the J segment 6 bases; nucleotides outside the gene matches: 12. CDR3 sequence: CAWNTGGVGSEQYV. DNA for the CDR3: TGTGCCTGGAATACGGGAGGCGTTGGCTCCGAGCAGTACGTC.

The rearrangement links TRBV5-1 to TRBJ1-1; D unresolved. Looked up from germline, CDR1 is SGHRS and CDR2 is YFSETQ. V dropped 3 bases and J dropped 2 bases, with 11 bases sitting between them. The CDR3 length is 14 residues. The CDR3 nucleotides are TGCGCCAGCAGCTCAAGACGGCCCAACACTGAAGCTTTCTTT. Residues: CASSSRRPNTEAFF.

The chain has TRBV6-5 and TRBJ2-7, with no clear D. The V gene lost 4 bases and the J gene lost 6 bases, with 13 bases spanning the gap. Germline V gives CDR1 MNHEY, CDR2 SVGAGI. The CDR3 has 13 residues. The CDR3 spells CASSSAGLGEQYF. Here the CDR3 DNA reads TGTGCCAGCAGTTCGGCAGGCCTTGGCGAGCAGTACTTC.

The rearrangement links TRBV4-1 to TRBJ2-5; D is perhaps TRBD1 (7 bases). The CDR3 covers 18 residues. In germline, CDR1 is MGHRA, CDR2 YSYEKL. V dropped 1 base and J dropped 3 bases, with 21 bases sitting between them. CDR3 region: CASSQGDVRRGQKETQYF. The CDR3 DNA follows: TGCGCCAGCAGCCAAGGAGACGTGCGGAGGGGGCAAAAAGAGACCCAGTACTTC.

The chain links TRBV27 to TRBJ2-1; 10 bases align to TRBD2. The CDR3 length is 16 residues. Losses at the gene ends were 6 bases for V and 5 bases for J; bases not matched to a gene: 10. Germline CDR1 reads MNHEY; CDR2 reads SMNVEV (reference sequence). The CDR3 DNA reads TGTGCCAGCAGCCCCCCGGGACTAGCGCTACACAATGAGCAGTTCTTC. Protein: CASSPPGLALHNEQFF.

The rearrangement uses TRBV27 and TRBJ2-3; 9 bases are a match to TRBD2. Per the germline V gene, CDR1 is MNHEY and CDR2 is SMNVEV (reference sequence). The CDR3 covers 16 residues. V gave up 9 bases and J gave up 5 bases; unmatched junction bases: 15. The CDR3 sequence: CASSLGGGGAIDTQYF. Written as DNA, the CDR3 is TGTGCCAGTTCGTTGGGTGGCGGGGGGGCTATAGATACGCAGTATTTT.

The V and J genes are TRBV5-1 and TRBJ1-1, with 7 positions matching TRBD1. The CDR3 has 14 residues. V shed 4 bases and J 0 bases; nucleotides not matched to a gene: 3. CDR1 SGHRS and CDR2 YFSETQ come from the germline V gene. Here the CDR3 DNA reads TGCGCCAGCAGCCGGGACAGAATGAACACTGAAGCTTTCTTT. This sequence encodes CASSRDRMNTEAFF. Complete variable domain (other parts from reference TRBV5-1 and TRBJ1-1): KAGVTQTPRYLIKTRGQQVTLSCSPISGHRSVSWYQQTPGQGLQFLFEYFSETQRNKGNFPGRFSGRQFSNSRSEMNVSTLELGDSALYLCASSRDRMNTEAFFGQGTRLTVV.

V gene TRBV6-2 or TRBV6-3 combines with J gene TRBJ1-1, with TRBD1 as a possible D gene (6 bases). The germline V and J ends were trimmed by 6 bases and 5 bases, with 16 bases remaining between them. This CDR3 spans 14 amino acids. Germline V CDR1 and CDR2: MNHEY, SVGEGT. The CDR3 spells CASSPGTSSTEAFF. DNA of the CDR3: TGTGCCAGCAGCCCCGGGACATCCAGTACTGAAGCTTTCTTT.

The gene calls are TRBV6-1 and TRBJ1-3; TRBD1 might be the D (5 bases). Germline CDR1 and CDR2: MNHNS and SASEGT. This CDR3 has 15 residues. Trimming took 3 bases from V and 1 from J, leaving 10 bases between them. CDR3 sequence (DNA): TGTGCCAGCAGTGAGGGGGTAGTTTCTGGAAACACCATATATTTT. Protein product: CASSEGVVSGNTIYF.

V and J are TRBV9 and TRBJ2-1; 7 nucleotides align to TRBD2. This CDR3 region has 18 residues. Germline values: CDR1 SGDLS, CDR2 YYNGEE. The ends lost 3 bases at V and 0 bases at J; junction bases unmatched: 12. The CDR3 is CASSGPLARSSSYNEQFF. The CDR3 DNA follows: TGTGCCAGCAGCGGCCCACTAGCGCGGAGTAGCTCCTACAATGAGCAGTTCTTC.

This sequence joins TRBV18 and TRBJ1-2; D is unresolved. The V gene lost 3 bases and the J gene lost 0 bases, with 11 bases spanning the gap. The CDR3 sequence is 15 residues long. Germline V gene lookup returns CDR1 KGHSH and CDR2 LQKENI. The CDR3 DNA reads TGTGCCAGCTCACCGGCCGCCTCTCCTAACTATGGCTACACCTTC. The encoded protein is CASSPAASPNYGYTF.

The chain couples TRBV19 to TRBJ2-3; D is perhaps TRBD1 (6 bases). Germline V gene data show CDR1 as LNHDA and CDR2 as SQIVND (reference sequence). Trimming removed 5 bases from V and 0 bases from J, with 9 bases in between. The CDR3 is 14 amino acids. CDR3 coding DNA: TGTGCCAGTAGTTTGACAGGAAGCACAGATACGCAGTATTTT. As protein: CASSLTGSTDTQYF.

Here the CDR3 DNA reads TGTGCCAGTACCGCATTCCTCGACTCTGGAAACACCATATATTTT. Encoded protein: CASTAFLDSGNTIYF. This sequence joins TRBV19 and TRBJ1-3; D is ambiguous. Trimming stripped 7 bases from V and 0 bases from J, with 13 bases between. CDR1 is LNHDA, CDR2 SQIVND, per germline (reference sequence). There are 15 residues in the CDR3.

The chain carries TRBV24-1 and TRBJ2-1; 7 bases match TRBD2. V shed 3 bases, J shed 6 bases, and the junction held 7 bases outside the gene matches. Germline V gene lookup returns CDR1 KGHDR and CDR2 SFDVKD. CDR3 length: 15 residues. The CDR3, as DNA: TGTGCCACCAGTGATAGCGGGGAATCTAGCAATGAGCAGTTCTTC. It codes for CATSDSGESSNEQFF.

This clone was recorded a few times. The chain links TRBV4-2 to TRBJ1-4; 8 nucleotides agree with TRBD1. The CDR3 extends over 17 amino acids. Trimming at V came to 1 base and at J to 3 bases, leaving 7 bases not matched to a gene. Germline CDR1 is LGHNA and CDR2 is YNFKEQ. The CDR3 sequence is CASSQGRTGTANEKLFF. CDR3 nucleotide sequence: TGTGCCAGCAGCCAAGGGAGGACAGGGACAGCTAATGAAAAACTGTTTTTT.

This sequence joins TRBV21-1 and TRBJ2-7; the D call in the table, TRBD2, was not verified against the DNA. TRBV21-1 is noted as a pseudogene. The CDR3 is 21 amino acids. The CDR3, as DNA: TGTGCCAGCAGCAAAATCAGCGGGGGGACCCCGAAGGACCTGGTGGTGTACGAGCAGTACGTC. Translation gives CASSKISGGTPKDLVVYEQYV.

The table lists this clone with a count of one. This sequence joins TRBV29-1 and TRBJ2-1; maybe TRBD2 (6 bases). The V and J ends lost 6 bases and 5 bases respectively, with 32 bases between them. Germline loops: CDR1 SQVTM, CDR2 ANQGSEA. This CDR3 is 19 amino acids long. CDR3 protein: CSVGPPIETSAGSHNEQFF. CDR3 DNA: TGCAGCGTCGGCCCACCGATCGAAACCTCGGCGGGATCGCACAATGAGCAGTTCTTC.

The chain links TRBV7-2 to TRBJ2-5; 9 bases map to TRBD1. The CDR3 spans 14 residues. V shed 10 bases, J shed 4 bases, and the junction held 10 bases outside the gene matches. Looked up from germline, CDR1 is SGHTA and CDR2 is FQGNSA. The CDR3 DNA follows: TGTGCCACCGATAAGAACAGGGGGCGAGAGACCCAGTACTTC. Its protein product is CATDKNRGRETQYF.

The rearrangement uses TRBV5-5 and TRBJ1-4; a weak D match, TRBD1 (5 bases). The CDR3 runs 13 residues. Between the trimmed V and J ends, which lost 1 base and 5 bases, there was a span of 6 bases. From germline, CDR1 is SGHKS and CDR2 YYEKEE (reference sequence). The CDR3 DNA follows: TGTGCCAGCAGCTTGCCAGGGAATGAAAAACTGTTTTTT. This codes for CASSLPGNEKLFF.